Listed here are 3 T cell receptor beta chains from one sample, sequenced in a study of T cells in pancreatic ductal adenocarcinoma. Clones were sequenced by immunoSEQ multiplex PCR, and TCRdb holds only the in-frame ones, with some missing. The table shows tens of thousands of clones, with roughly 92% occurring only once. Surgery without prior neoadjuvant therapy was the treatment of the selected pancreatic ductal adenocarcinoma patients. The specimen sequenced was PBMCs. The receptors here all came from a human donor with pancreatic ductal adenocarcinoma.

CDR3 region: CASSWSGGQVGYTF. CDR3 DNA sequence: TGTGCCAGCAGCTGGTCGGGGGGTCAGGTCGGCTACACCTTC. The rearrangement joins TRBV5-5 to TRBJ1-2; possibly TRBD1 for D (5 bases). Germline V CDR1 and CDR2: SGHKS, YYEKEE (reference sequence). Trimming removed 3 bases at V and 8 bases at J, with 17 bases between. The CDR3 extends over 14 amino acids.

The chain recombines TRBV5-6 with TRBJ2-3; D not certain. This CDR3 contains 15 residues. Trimming cost V 0 bases and J 4 bases, with 12 bases left between them. Germline CDR1 SGHDT, CDR2 YYEEEE. The CDR3 protein is CASSLGTFPADTQYF. CDR3 in DNA: TGTGCCAGCAGCTTGGGTACTTTTCCGGCAGATACGCAGTATTTT.

The rearrangement joins TRBV18 to TRBJ2-5; TRBD2 might be the D (6 bases). The CDR3 contains 16 residues. Germline lookup yields CDR1 KGHSH and CDR2 LQKENI. Trimming removed 3 bases at V and 5 bases at J, with 19 bases between. The CDR3 DNA reads as TGTGCCAGCTCACCCTTTCAGGGAGGTGCGGGGGAGACCCAGTACTTC. Translated, it gives CASSPFQGGAGETQYF.